This T cell receptor beta chain originates from a study of neurological immune-mediated disorders. General study results and limits: A possible signature was seen in one related-CDR3 cluster, into which phylogenetic grouping placed the repertoires of 18 of 34 multiple sclerosis patients.

This clonotype was seen many times. Its specificity is unknown. TCRdb independently ran MiXCR on the 5' RACE reads; one entry per CDR3 protein. Here the sample spans 60,000 to 85,000 distinct CDR3 sequences, around 5% being singletons. The TCR was taken from a man between 18 and 29 years old with multiple sclerosis. Sequenced input: PBMCs.

The CDR3 loop reads CSVEDRYRGQSDTQYF. The CDR3 DNA reads as TGCAGCGTTGAAGATCGCTACAGGGGGCAATCAGATACGCAGTATTTT. The chain carries TRBV29-1 and TRBJ2-3, with 9 nucleotides matching TRBD1. The CDR3 extends over 16 amino acids. Germline CDR1 reads SQVTM; CDR2 reads ANQGSEA. V lost 0 bases, J lost 4 bases, and 8 bases stayed unmatched.